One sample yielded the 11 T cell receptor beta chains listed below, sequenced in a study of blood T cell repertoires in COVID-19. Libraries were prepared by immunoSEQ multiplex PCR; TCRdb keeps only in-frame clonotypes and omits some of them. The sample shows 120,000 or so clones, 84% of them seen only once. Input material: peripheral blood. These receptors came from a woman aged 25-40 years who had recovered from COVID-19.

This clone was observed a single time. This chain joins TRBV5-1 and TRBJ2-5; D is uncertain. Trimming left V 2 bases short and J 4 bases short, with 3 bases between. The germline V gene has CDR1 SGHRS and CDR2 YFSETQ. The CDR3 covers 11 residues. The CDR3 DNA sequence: TGCGCCAGCAGCTTTCTAGAGACCCAGTACTTC. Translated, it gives CASSFLETQYF.

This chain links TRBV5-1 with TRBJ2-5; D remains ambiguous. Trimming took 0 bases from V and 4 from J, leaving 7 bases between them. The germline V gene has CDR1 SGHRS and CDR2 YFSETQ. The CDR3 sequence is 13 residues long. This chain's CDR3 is CASSLAERETQYF. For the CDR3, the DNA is TGCGCCAGCAGCTTGGCAGAACGAGAGACCCAGTACTTC. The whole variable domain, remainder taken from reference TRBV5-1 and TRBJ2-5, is KAGVTQTPRYLIKTRGQQVTLSCSPISGHRSVSWYQQTPGQGLQFLFEYFSETQRNKGNFPGRFSGRQFSNSRSEMNVSTLELGDSALYLCASSLAERETQYFGPGTRLLVL.

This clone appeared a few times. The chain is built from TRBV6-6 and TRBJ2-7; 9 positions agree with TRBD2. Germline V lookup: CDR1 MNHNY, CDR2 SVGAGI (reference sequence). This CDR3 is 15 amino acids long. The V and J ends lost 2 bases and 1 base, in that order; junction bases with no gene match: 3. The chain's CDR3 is CASSYQTSGSYEQYF. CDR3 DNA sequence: TGTGCCAGCAGTTACCAGACTAGCGGTTCCTACGAGCAGTACTTC.

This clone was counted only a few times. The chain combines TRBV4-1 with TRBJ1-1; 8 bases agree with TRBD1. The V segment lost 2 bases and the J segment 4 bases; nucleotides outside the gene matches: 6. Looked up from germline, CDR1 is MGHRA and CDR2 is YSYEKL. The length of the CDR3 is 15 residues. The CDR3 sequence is CASSQHRGEGTEAFF. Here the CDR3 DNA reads TGCGCCAGCAGCCAACACAGGGGGGAGGGCACTGAAGCTTTCTTT.

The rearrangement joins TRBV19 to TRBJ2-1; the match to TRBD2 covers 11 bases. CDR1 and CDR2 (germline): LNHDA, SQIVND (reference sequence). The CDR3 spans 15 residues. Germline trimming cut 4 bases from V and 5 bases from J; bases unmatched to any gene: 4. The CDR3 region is CASSTLAGGNNEQFF. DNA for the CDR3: TGTGCCAGTAGTACCTTAGCGGGAGGGAACAATGAGCAGTTCTTC.

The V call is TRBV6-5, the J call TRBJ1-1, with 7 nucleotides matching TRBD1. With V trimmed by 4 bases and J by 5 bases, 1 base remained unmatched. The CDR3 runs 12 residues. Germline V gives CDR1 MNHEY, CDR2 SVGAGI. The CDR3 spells CASSFRGTEAFF. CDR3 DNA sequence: TGTGCCAGCAGTTTCAGGGGGACTGAAGCTTTCTTT.

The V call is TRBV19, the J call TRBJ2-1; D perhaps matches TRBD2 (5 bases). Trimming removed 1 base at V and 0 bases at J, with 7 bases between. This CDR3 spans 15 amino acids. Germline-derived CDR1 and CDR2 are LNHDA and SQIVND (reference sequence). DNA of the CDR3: TGTGCCAGTAGTATAGCGGGAAGCTCCTACAATGAGCAGTTCTTC. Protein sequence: CASSIAGSSYNEQFF.

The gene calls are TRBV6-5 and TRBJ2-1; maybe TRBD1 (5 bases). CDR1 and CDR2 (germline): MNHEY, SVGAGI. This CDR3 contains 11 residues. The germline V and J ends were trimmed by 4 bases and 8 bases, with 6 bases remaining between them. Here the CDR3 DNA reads TGTGCCAGCAGTTTAGGGGATGAGCAGTTCTTC. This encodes CASSLGDEQFF.

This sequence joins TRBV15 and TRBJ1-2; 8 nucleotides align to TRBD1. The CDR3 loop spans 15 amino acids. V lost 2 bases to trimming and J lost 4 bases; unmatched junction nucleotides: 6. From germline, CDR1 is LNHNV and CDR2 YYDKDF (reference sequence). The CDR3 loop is CATSRKDRAAYGYTF. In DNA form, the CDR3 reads TGTGCCACCAGCAGAAAGGACAGGGCCGCCTATGGCTACACCTTC.

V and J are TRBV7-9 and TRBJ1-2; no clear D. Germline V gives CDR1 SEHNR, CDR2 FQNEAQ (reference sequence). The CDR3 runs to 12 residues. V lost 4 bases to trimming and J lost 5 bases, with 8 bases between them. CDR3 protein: CASSSVDYGYTF. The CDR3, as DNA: TGTGCCAGCAGCTCGGTAGATTATGGCTACACCTTC.

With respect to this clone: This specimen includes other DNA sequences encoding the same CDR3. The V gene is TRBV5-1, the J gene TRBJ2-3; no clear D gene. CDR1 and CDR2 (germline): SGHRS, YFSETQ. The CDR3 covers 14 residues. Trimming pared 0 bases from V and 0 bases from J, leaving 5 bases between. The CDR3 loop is CASSLATSTDTQYF. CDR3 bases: TGCGCCAGCAGCTTGGCCACTAGCACAGATACGCAGTATTTT.